This T cell receptor beta chain was observed in a study of pediatric ulcerative colitis (dated by TCRdb to the late 2010s). Context from the whole study: Of the ulcerative colitis patients, roughly 7 had pancolitis and two had left-sided colitis, and histology in every patient was consistent with ulcerative colitis. Using the Pediatric Ulcerative Colitis Activity Index, two patients were classed as having mild disease, four as having moderate disease and three as having acute severe colitis. Fewer than 10 newly diagnosed, treatment-naive pediatric ulcerative colitis patients and four non-IBD control children each provided paired blood and rectal samples. Study-level results and caveats: Features of the rectal repertoire distinguished controls, mild-moderate colitis patients and acute severe colitis patients, and in acute severe colitis rectal diversity was lower because of clonal expansions. Blood-derived T cells may have been included in rectal pinch biopsies, especially in patients with overt colitis. Two rectal CDR3 clonotypes were present in all ulcerative colitis patients and in none of the controls. For technical reasons, substantially fewer templates were yielded by the blood samples of two patients, and these blood samples were excluded from blood-rectal overlap analysis. Significantly higher autologous blood-rectal clonal overlap was found in ulcerative colitis patients than in controls, which suggested increased T cell trafficking to inflamed tissue. Only a handful of individuals were included in the healthy control group, which was small. Repertoires were derived from total lymphocyte DNA, so rare subsets such as regulatory T cells may have patterns not reflected.

A remark on this clone: Its binding antigen is unknown. No base-level quality is on record; no much larger clone is a single base apart.

Using the immunoSEQ TRB Survey service, rearranged CDR3 beta regions were amplified from genomic DNA with multiplex V and J primers. To keep sequencing depth the same across samples, survey-level depth of up to 500,000 reads per sample was applied. Libraries were purified and pooled, and sequencing was performed on Illumina technology. As for the original processing: Productive clonality, sample overlap, pairwise scatters, CDR3 beta length, V/D/J gene usage and productiveness were all assessed with the immunoSEQ online tools. Calculated diversity was defined as the number of unique rearrangements divided by total templates times 100, and Shannon and Simpson indices were additionally computed. Principal component analysis was performed on Z-score normalized data with the R prcomp function and the ggbiplot package. Morisita's index was used to measure clonal overlap between blood and rectum within each subject. TCRdb limited this immuneACCESS table to in-frame rearrangements with V and J called. A share of clones is missing; checked studies link under half to unresolved V genes, and the rest is unexplained. The V and J calls and clone size come from that table; D and trimming were worked out from the DNA. Counted in this sample were 17,000 or so clones; roughly 74% of them appeared once. Clones ranked in the top ten supply around 3.5% of the sample.

The germline V gene (reference sequence) sets CDR1 to SGHNT and CDR2 to YYREEE. V and J lose 4 bases and 5 bases, and a span of 4 bases separates them. The CDR3 starts with the cysteine, ends with the phenylalanine, and has 11 residues. Only the CDR3 portion is preserved as DNA: 33 bases, with reading frame beginning at the first base. During colonoscopy, one to two pinch biopsies were obtained from the rectum for research purposes. Before the diagnostic colonoscopy, none of the ulcerative colitis patients had been given immunosuppressive medication. Rectal biopsies were digested with proteinase K before DNA isolation. The Wizard kit (Promega) was used to extract genomic DNA from both blood and intestinal samples.

Sample: gut tissue. The sequence was collected from a girl aged 10 to 17 with moderate ulcerative colitis. Recombination connected TRBV5-4 to TRBJ2-1, with the D gene too uncertain to name. The DNA sequence follows: TGTGCCAGCAGCATTAACAATGAGCAGTTCTTC. The resulting protein is CASSINNEQFF.